The sequence of this TCR beta chain was determined in a study of T cell responses to AZD1222 COVID-19 vaccine. Study results and limitations: Unmutated variant regions reportedly attract nearly half of all spike-specific TCRs. In a largely white British group with more females than males, clonal diversity was possibly underestimated. Seropositive at baseline were only a handful of AZD1222 recipients.

As concerns this clone: The antigen is not known.

The length of the CDR3 is 15 residues. Germline-derived CDR1 and CDR2 are LGHNA and YSLEER. The trim removed 8 bases at V and 3 bases at J, leaving 10 bases unmatched. TCRdb's copy holds only in-frame clones and misses some; the assay was immunoSEQ multiplex PCR. This repertoire shows approximately 170,000 clones, around 91% found once; its top ten account for about 6.9%. The rearrangement uses TRBV4-3 and TRBJ2-7; the match to TRBD1 covers 10 bases. The sample here was peripheral blood, taken on day 0 of AZD1222 vaccination. The TCR sequence derives from an adult in good health. CDR3: CASAMLGQGIYEQYF. The CDR3 bases are TGCGCCAGCGCAATGTTGGGACAGGGGATCTACGAGCAGTACTTC.